Reported below is one T cell receptor (beta chain). Its target antigen remains unknown. Per-nucleotide qualities are absent, and no much larger clonotype sits a single base away. The source of the sample is a study of shared clonotypes between healthy human individuals (dated by TCRdb to 2019 to 2021). Turning to the overall study: The cohort comprised a couple of women and a few men aged 18 to 49 years. For each donor, CD4 naive and CD4 memory were each run on three plates, CD8 naive on two plates, and CD8 memory on one plate. Blood TCR repertoires of about five healthy adults were deeply sequenced to estimate repertoire size and the extent of clonotype sharing between individuals. Libraries were prepared and TCR repertoires were sequenced by different laboratories using diverse techniques, in order to increase sequencing depth and limit assay-specific biases. Each donor's leukapheresis produced roughly between about 0.9 and 9.5 billion PBMCs. Overall results and qualifications from the work: Pairwise subsampling indicated that sequencing depth was expected to affect the degree of clonotype sharing among donors. Higher generation probabilities were observed for clonotypes shared by all four sorted-subset donors than for non-shared clonotypes. Because the study included a small number of donors, the genetic and exposure-history diversity represented was limited. Sampling was restricted to blood, and TCR repertoires in tissue are likely to differ from TCR repertoires in blood. Sharing across a handful of donors was observed for 5% to 6.5% of naive CD4, about 3.2% of naive CD8, over 2% of memory CD4, and roughly 0.4% of memory CD8 clonotypes. Incomplete sequencing was indicated by rarefaction of sorted-subset datasets, despite the large sequencing depth. Naive subsets generally had larger estimated clonotype richness than memory subsets did.

Using the deep immunoSEQ assay, multiplex PCR amplified TCR CDR3 regions from genomic DNA. Genomic DNA extracted from each cell subset was distributed evenly over all wells of several immunoSEQ 96-well plates, and each plate served as one replicate. Each replicate PCR for sorted subsets received about 180 ng genomic DNA, equal to some 32,000 T cell genomes. Purified libraries were quantified with a Qubit 3.0 fluorometer, sized on a Bioanalyzer 2100, and re-quantified with the KAPA Library Quantification kit. Every immunoSEQ 96-well plate was sequenced on a separate single-read 150-cycle Illumina NextSeq 550 flow cell. On the study's bioinformatics: Because only junctional sequences without quality scores were contained in the immunoSEQ output, filtering matching that applied to full-length reads could not be performed. Sequences were annotated with PyIR, a Python wrapper for IgBLAST v1.9, using IMGT germline references to assign V/J genes and CDR3. Reads were removed for weak V/J assignments (E-value above 1e-6), missing CDR3, stop codons, out-of-frame junctions, or ambiguous translated residues. V3J clonotypes were defined as sequences sharing an identical inferred V gene, J gene, and CDR3 amino acid sequence. Percentage overlap between repertoires was calculated by dividing the number of shared unique clonotypes by the size of the smaller repertoire. Richness of each repertoire was evaluated using RTK rarefaction, the Chao1 estimator, and Recon v2.1 estimates of unobserved clonotypes. For all TCRbeta clonotypes obtained by the gDNA method from four donors, generation probabilities were computed with OLGA. As stored in TCRdb, this immuneACCESS dataset retains in-frame rearrangements with V and J assigned. A fraction of the clones does not appear; measured against another copy, unresolved V genes explain less than half of the discrepancy, and the remainder lacks a known reason. That table gives V, J and clone size, and the DNA gave D and trimming. The sample yields approximately 1,500,000 clones; more than 95% were counted once. In total, the top ten clones hold about 1% of the sample.

The donors were healthy, HIV-negative adults with no recently reported acute infections or vaccinations. Only Caucasian adults living in Nashville, Tennessee, USA were represented among the donors. Magnetic negative selection was used to enrich CD4+ T cells, after which naive cells were positively selected on CD45RA and the negative fraction became the memory subset. Blood was collected by leukapheresis, and PBMCs were isolated by Ficoll-Histopaque density gradient centrifugation and then cryopreserved in liquid nitrogen vapor phase. Analytical flow cytometry was used to check the purity and quantity of each magnetically sorted T cell population. Genomic DNA was isolated from every sorted fraction and measured by UV absorbance on a Nanodrop 2000c. This receptor was obtained from a man aged 25 to 40 in good health. Material for sequencing was naive CD4+ T cells sorted from blood. What this sample's cell subset or site label stands for: CD45RA+ positively selected.

The DNA reads TGCAGTGCCCCCCTTTCTGAAGCTTTCTTT. Its amino acids are CSAPLSEAFF. The chain uses TRBV20-1 and TRBJ1-1; too little of a D gene remains to name it. The germline V gene encodes CDR1 DFQATT and CDR2 SNEGSKA (reference sequence). Inclusive of the bounding cysteine and phenylalanine, the CDR3 is 10 residues long. This entry keeps only the CDR3 DNA: 30 bases, framed from base 1. V is reduced by 6 bases and J by 6 bases, leaving a spacing of 8 bases between them.